One and the same sample provided the 13 T cell receptor beta chains below, sequenced in a study of cytomegalovirus exposure and HLA in healthy donors. The primer mix had 60 Vbeta and 13 Jbeta primers. Assay: immunoSEQ multiplex PCR; the TCRdb copy retains only in-frame clones and omits some. The sample has roughly 46,000 clones. Sequenced: PBMCs. These receptors were obtained from a woman in her forties in good health and CMV-seronegative.

This chain connects TRBV7-9 to TRBJ2-1; 7 nucleotides line up with TRBD1. The CDR3 is 17 amino acids. Germline V gives CDR1 SEHNR, CDR2 FQNEAQ (reference sequence). Germline trimming cut 4 bases from V and 4 bases from J; bases unmatched to any gene: 13. The CDR3 sequence: CASSSPRGLGRYNEQFF. Written as DNA, the CDR3 is TGTGCCAGCAGCTCTCCCAGGGGGTTGGGAAGATACAATGAGCAGTTCTTC.

This chain uses TRBV7-2 with TRBJ2-5; 8 positions agree with TRBD2. After removal of 2 bases from V and 4 bases from J, the junction contained 6 bases not matched to a gene. This CDR3 region has 15 residues. Germline CDR1 reads SGHTA; CDR2 reads FQGNSA. The CDR3 loop reads CASSLYGLAPETQYF. The CDR3 DNA reads as TGTGCCAGCAGCTTATATGGACTAGCTCCAGAGACCCAGTACTTC.

V is TRBV5-4 and J is TRBJ2-7; D is unresolved. This CDR3 has 13 amino acids. Trimming stripped 0 bases from V and 3 bases from J, with 7 bases between. Germline CDR1 and CDR2: SGHNT and YYREEE (reference sequence). CDR3 region: CASSLANNYEQYF. CDR3 in DNA: TGTGCCAGCAGCTTGGCCAACAACTACGAGCAGTACTTC.

V and J are TRBV7-2 and TRBJ2-7, with D perhaps matching TRBD1 (5 bases). The CDR3 consists of 14 residues. Germline V gene data show CDR1 as SGHTA and CDR2 as FQGNSA. V was clipped by 3 bases and J by 6 bases, with 15 bases between them. The CDR3 reads CASSFAQGRSEQYF. For the CDR3, the DNA is TGTGCCAGCAGCTTTGCGCAGGGCAGAAGCGAGCAGTACTTC.

The gene calls are TRBV4-3 and TRBJ1-4; D is unclear. The V gene lost 0 bases and the J gene lost 8 bases, with 7 bases spanning the gap. CDR3 length equals 13 residues. The germline gives CDR1 LGHNA, CDR2 YSLEER. The CDR3 reads CASSQDLQEKLFF. CDR3 DNA sequence: TGCGCCAGCAGCCAAGATCTCCAGGAAAAACTGTTTTTT.

J is TRBJ1-3 and V is TRBV27; no reliable D call. Trimming left V 3 bases short and J 2 bases short, with 14 bases between. The CDR3 spans 16 residues. The germline V gene has CDR1 MNHEY and CDR2 SMNVEV (reference sequence). CDR3 in amino acids: CASSFIPLTPGNTIYF. The DNA for the CDR3 is TGTGCCAGCAGTTTTATTCCCCTAACCCCTGGAAACACCATATATTTT.

The rearrangement links TRBV27 to TRBJ2-3, with 8 bases lining up with TRBD2. Per germline, CDR1 MNHEY and CDR2 SMNVEV (reference sequence). The ends lost 0 bases at V and 5 bases at J; junction bases unmatched: 7. The CDR3 covers 16 residues. In nucleotides, the CDR3 is TGTGCCAGCAGTTTATCGGGTCGGGAGGGTATAGATACGCAGTATTTT. Protein: CASSLSGREGIDTQYF.

CDR3 sequence reads: CASSPRTGNQPQHF. The CDR3 DNA is TGTGCCAGCAGCCCGAGAACAGGCAATCAGCCCCAGCATTTT. V usage is TRBV7-2 and J usage is TRBJ1-5, with D unclear. The CDR3 sequence is 14 residues long. Germline assignment: CDR1 SGHTA and CDR2 FQGNSA. V was trimmed by 5 bases and J by 2 bases, leaving 10 bases between them.

The CDR3 nucleotides read TGTGCCAGCAGCTTAGCTGGCCCTAGCGGGAATACCTACGAGCAGTACTTC. It translates to CASSLAGPSGNTYEQYF. The chain joins TRBV7-9 to TRBJ2-7; 9 bases fit TRBD2. This CDR3 is built from 17 residues. Trimming took 0 bases from V and 2 from J; bases not matched to a gene: 8. The V gene's germline CDR1 is SEHNR and CDR2 FQNEAQ (reference sequence). Supplemented by reference TRBV7-9 and TRBJ2-7, the full variable domain reads DTGVSQNPRHKITKRGQNVTFRCDPISEHNRLYWYRQTLGQGPEFLTYFQNEAQLEKSRLLSDRFSAERPKGSFSTLEIQRTEQGDSAMYLCASSLAGPSGNTYEQYFGPGTRLTVT.

The chain is built from TRBV19 and TRBJ2-2; the D gene is possibly TRBD2 (6 bases). Germline CDR1 and CDR2: LNHDA and SQIVND (reference sequence). The CDR3 contains 14 residues. V lost 7 bases, J lost 1 base, and 10 bases lay in between. This CDR3 reads CASTRTKNTGELFF. Here the CDR3 DNA reads TGTGCCAGTACTAGGACTAAGAACACCGGGGAGCTGTTTTTT. Full variable domain (outside the CDR3, taken from reference TRBV19 and TRBJ2-2): DGGITQSPKYLFRKEGQNVTLSCEQNLNHDAMYWYRQDPGQGLRLIYYSQIVNDFQKGDIAEGYSVSREKKESFPLTVTSAQKNPTAFYLCASTRTKNTGELFFGEGSRLTVL.

This chain joins TRBV7-9 and TRBJ2-3, with 11 bases fitting TRBD2. CDR1 and CDR2 (germline): SEHNR, FQNEAQ (reference sequence). CDR3 size: 14 residues. The V and J ends lost 4 bases and 6 bases, in that order; junction bases with no gene match: 3. CDR3 sequence (DNA): TGTGCCAGCAGCTCGACTAGCGGGAAGGATACGCAGTATTTT. Its protein is CASSSTSGKDTQYF.

The chain recombines TRBV28 with TRBJ2-2, with TRBD1 matching 7 bases. V shed 6 bases, J shed 3 bases, and the junction held 4 bases outside the gene matches. This CDR3 has 14 amino acids. Germline V gene sequence: CDR1 MDHEN, CDR2 SYDVKM. CDR3 sequence reads: CASRSGQDTGELFF. The CDR3, as DNA: TGTGCCAGCAGAAGCGGACAGGACACCGGGGAGCTGTTTTTT.

This sequence joins TRBV2 and TRBJ1-5, with D hard to call. V gave up 6 bases and J gave up 4 bases, with 19 bases separating them. There are 16 residues in the CDR3. Germline V gives CDR1 SNHLY, CDR2 FYNNEI. CDR3: CASRSRGFPSNQPQHF. Written as DNA, the CDR3 is TGTGCCAGCAGGTCGAGAGGGTTCCCGTCAAATCAGCCCCAGCATTTT.